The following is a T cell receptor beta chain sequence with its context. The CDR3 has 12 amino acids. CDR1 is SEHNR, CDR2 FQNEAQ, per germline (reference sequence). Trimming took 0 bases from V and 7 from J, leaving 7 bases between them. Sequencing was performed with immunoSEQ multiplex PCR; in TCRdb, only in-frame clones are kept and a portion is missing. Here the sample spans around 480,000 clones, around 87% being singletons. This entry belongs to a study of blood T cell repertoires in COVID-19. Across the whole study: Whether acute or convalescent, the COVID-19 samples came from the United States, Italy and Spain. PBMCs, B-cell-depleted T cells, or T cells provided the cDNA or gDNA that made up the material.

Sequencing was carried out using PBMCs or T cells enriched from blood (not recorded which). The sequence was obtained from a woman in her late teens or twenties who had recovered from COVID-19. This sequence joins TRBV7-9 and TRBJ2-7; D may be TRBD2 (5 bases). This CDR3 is CASSLAPGEQYF. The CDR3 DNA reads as TGTGCCAGCAGCTTAGCGCCGGGGGAGCAGTACTTC.